Each of the 19 T cell receptor beta chains below was sequenced from the same sample in a study of cytomegalovirus exposure and HLA in healthy donors. 60 Vbeta and 13 Jbeta primers were used in PCR. Generated by immunoSEQ multiplex PCR, the TCRdb table keeps only in-frame clones and is missing some. The repertoire table contains around 200,000 clones. Source material: PBMCs. All receptors come from a woman between 18 and 30 years old in good health and CMV-seropositive.

CDR3 region: CAISESLGTTNTEAFF. The CDR3 DNA sequence: TGTGCCATCAGTGAGTCTTTGGGGACAACGAACACTGAAGCTTTCTTT. V gene TRBV10-3 combines with J gene TRBJ1-1; the D gene is possibly TRBD1 (6 bases). There are 16 residues in the CDR3. CDR1 and CDR2 from the germline V gene are ENHRY and SYGVKD. V was trimmed by 0 bases and J by 1 base, leaving 12 bases between them.

The CDR3 is CASRADRYTGELFF. CDR3 nucleotides: TGTGCCAGCAGGGCGGACAGGTACACCGGGGAGCTGTTTTTT. The chain is built from TRBV25-1 and TRBJ2-2, with 7 bases that match TRBD1. V dropped 6 bases and J dropped 3; count of bases not matched to a gene: 4. The CDR3 length is 14 residues. From germline, CDR1 is MGHDK and CDR2 SYGVNS.

V gene TRBV4-1 combines with J gene TRBJ1-5, with D uncertain. Germline CDR1 reads MGHRA; CDR2 reads YSYEKL. The CDR3 is 16 residues long. Trimming took off 0 bases at V and 5 bases at J, with 14 bases between the two ends. CDR3 bases: TGCGCCAGCAGCCAAGAGGGCCATGGTCCTCATCAGCCCCAGCATTTT. As protein: CASSQEGHGPHQPQHF.

The genes are TRBV27 and TRBJ2-3, with D tentatively TRBD1 (6 bases). The length of the CDR3 is 15 residues. Per the germline V gene, CDR1 is MNHEY and CDR2 is SMNVEV (reference sequence). V lost 3 bases to trimming and J lost 4 bases, with 14 bases between them. The CDR3 DNA sequence: TGTGCCAGCAGTTTGACGGACAGACCTCCAGATACGCAGTATTTT. It encodes CASSLTDRPPDTQYF.

J is TRBJ2-7 and V is TRBV5-3; D may be TRBD1 (6 bases). TRBV5-3 is placed among ORFs of uncertain function. Trimming pared 0 bases from V and 3 bases from J, leaving 16 bases between. The CDR3 contains 16 residues. The CDR3 nucleotides are TGTGCCAGAAGCTTGGCAGCAGGGGTTGGTGTCTACGAGCAGTACTTC. Protein sequence: CARSLAAGVGVYEQYF.

The chain joins TRBV6-1 to TRBJ1-2, with no clear D. Germline V CDR1 and CDR2: MNHNS, SASEGT. V lost 2 bases to trimming and J lost 4 bases, with 5 bases between them. There are 12 residues in the CDR3. The CDR3 sequence: CASSENSYGYTF. CDR3 DNA sequence: TGTGCCAGCAGTGAAAACAGCTATGGCTACACCTTC.

V gene TRBV30 combines with J gene TRBJ2-2; TRBD2 is a possible D gene (7 bases). CDR1 GTSNPN and CDR2 SVGIG come from the germline V gene (reference sequence). The length of the CDR3 is 13 residues. V shed 1 base and J shed 6 bases, with 9 bases lying between them. Written as DNA, the CDR3 is TGTGCCTGGAGTGCGGGGGGCCCCGGGGAGCTGTTTTTT. Protein product: CAWSAGGPGELFF. Complete variable domain (other parts from reference TRBV30 and TRBJ2-2): SQTIHQWPATLVQPVGSPLSLECTVEGTSNPNLYWYRQAAGRGLQLLFYSVGIGQISSEVPQNLSASRPQDRQFILSSKKLLLSDSGFYLCAWSAGGPGELFFGEGSRLTVL.

The rearrangement joins TRBV5-6 to TRBJ1-2, with 7 bases fitting TRBD1. The junction had 9 bases not matched to a gene; V was cut back by 4 bases and J by 3 bases. The CDR3 is 15 amino acids. CDR1 and CDR2 (germline): SGHDT, YYEEEE. This chain's CDR3 is CASSPPLTGYYGYTF. The CDR3 coding sequence is TGTGCCAGCAGCCCCCCCCTGACAGGGTACTATGGCTACACCTTC.

The gene calls are TRBV5-8 and TRBJ1-5; D remains unclear. This CDR3 is built from 16 residues. CDR1 and CDR2 from the germline V gene are SGHTS and YDEGEE. V was cut by 0 bases and J by 3 bases, with 13 bases left in between. The CDR3, as DNA: TGTGCCAGCAGCTTGGCCACTAGGGAGCCCAATCAGCCCCAGCATTTT. As protein: CASSLATREPNQPQHF.

This sequence joins TRBV5-1 and TRBJ2-5, with 7 bases that match TRBD2. The V segment lost 0 bases and the J segment 4 bases; nucleotides outside the gene matches: 6. Germline CDR1 is SGHRS and CDR2 is YFSETQ. The CDR3 has 15 residues. This chain's CDR3 is CASSLAGLAGETQYF. As DNA, the CDR3 is TGCGCCAGCAGCTTGGCCGGTTTAGCGGGAGAGACCCAGTACTTC.

For the CDR3, the DNA is TGTGCCAGCAGTGATGGGGGCCACACTGAAGCTTTCTTT. It translates to CASSDGGHTEAFF. The chain uses TRBV6-5 and TRBJ1-1, with D possibly matching TRBD1 (6 bases). Looked up from germline, CDR1 is MNHEY and CDR2 is SVGAGI. The V gene lost 5 bases and the J gene lost 3 bases, with 10 bases spanning the gap. The CDR3 is 13 residues long.

The chain employs TRBV9 and TRBJ1-2; 8 bases match TRBD1. V lost 3 bases and J lost 14; bases outside the gene matches: 6. Germline-derived CDR1 and CDR2 are SGDLS and YYNGEE. The CDR3 extends over 11 amino acids. The chain's CDR3 is CASSETGDVTF. For the CDR3, the DNA is TGTGCCAGCAGCGAGACAGGGGACGTAACCTTC.

This sequence joins TRBV6-5 and TRBJ1-1; 8 nucleotides agree with TRBD1. V was pared by 5 bases and J by 5 bases, with 4 bases of the junction left unmatched. The CDR3 loop spans 13 amino acids. In germline, CDR1 is MNHEY, CDR2 SVGAGI. The CDR3 loop is CASSPGGGTEAFF. The CDR3 bases are TGTGCCAGCAGTCCAGGGGGCGGGACTGAAGCTTTCTTT.

The V gene is TRBV6-1, the J gene TRBJ1-2; D is possibly TRBD1 (6 bases). From germline, CDR1 is MNHNS and CDR2 SASEGT. The CDR3 length is 14 residues. V was pared by 1 base and J by 4 bases, with 10 bases between. The CDR3 is CASSEGRGSYGYTF. The CDR3 DNA follows: TGTGCCAGCAGTGAAGGAAGGGGGAGCTATGGCTACACCTTC.

V and J are TRBV29-1 and TRBJ1-1; D is perhaps TRBD1 (6 bases). The CDR3 is 13 amino acids. Between the trimmed V and J ends, which lost 5 bases and 10 bases, there was a span of 20 bases. Germline V gives CDR1 SQVTM, CDR2 ANQGSEA. The CDR3 sequence is CSVTQGGVTRAFF. Written as DNA, the CDR3 is TGCAGCGTTACACAGGGTGGGGTTACTCGAGCTTTCTTT.

The J gene is TRBJ2-6, the V gene TRBV29-1, with 8 positions matching TRBD1. The germline gives CDR1 SQVTM, CDR2 ANQGSEA. V lost 5 bases, J lost 2 bases, and 8 bases stayed unmatched. CDR3 length: 16 residues. The CDR3 region is CSVKGTGAAGANVLTF. The CDR3 bases are TGCAGCGTTAAAGGGACAGGAGCGGCTGGGGCCAACGTCCTGACTTTC. Full variable domain (missing parts from reference TRBV29-1 and TRBJ2-6): SAVISQKPSRDICQRGTSLTIQCQVDSQVTMMFWYRQQPGQSLTLIATANQGSEATYESGFVIDKFPISRPNLTFSTLTVSNMSPEDSSIYLCSVKGTGAAGANVLTFGAGSRLTVL.

This chain uses TRBV2 with TRBJ1-5, with TRBD1 matching 7 bases. Germline assignment: CDR1 SNHLY and CDR2 FYNNEI. This CDR3 spans 14 amino acids. Losses at the gene ends were 8 bases for V and 0 bases for J; bases not matched to a gene: 4. The CDR3 DNA follows: TGTGCCAGCGGACAGGTCAATAGCAATCAGCCCCAGCATTTT. It specifies CASGQVNSNQPQHF.

The J gene is TRBJ1-2, the V gene TRBV2, with 11 nucleotides matching TRBD1. J gave up 4 bases and V 7 bases, and 11 bases lay outside the gene matches. Per the germline V gene, CDR1 is SNHLY and CDR2 is FYNNEI. The CDR3 runs 16 residues. The CDR3 is CASTPYRDRGTYGYTF. As DNA, the CDR3 is TGTGCCAGCACCCCTTACCGGGACAGGGGGACCTATGGCTACACCTTC.

The chain joins TRBV7-8 to TRBJ2-2; 8 bases align to TRBD2. Germline V gives CDR1 SGHVS, CDR2 FQNEAQ. The CDR3 is 19 residues long. After removal of 5 bases from V and 5 bases from J, the junction contained 19 bases not matched to a gene. The CDR3 reads CASSLGGAAGGIRTGELFF. The CDR3 DNA reads TGTGCCAGCAGCCTCGGGGGGGCCGCGGGGGGAATTCGGACCGGGGAGCTGTTTTTT.